The 24 T cell receptor beta chains listed next were all sequenced from one sample in a study of early T cells in non-severe SARS-CoV-2 infection. TCRdb re-derived calls from the 5' RACE reads in MiXCR, one entry per CDR3 protein. The sample has 99,000 or so distinct CDR3 sequences; roughly 15% are singletons. The sample consisted of whole blood. The receptors originated from an adult who was a healthcare worker with PCR-confirmed SARS-CoV-2 infection or an uninfected control (not recorded which).

The sample holds a few counts of this clonotype. V is TRBV29-1 and J is TRBJ2-1, with 10 positions matching TRBD2. Per germline, CDR1 SQVTM and CDR2 ANQGSEA. CDR3 length: 13 residues. With V trimmed by 2 bases and J by 9 bases, 4 bases remained unmatched. The DNA for the CDR3 is TGCAGCGTTGAAAGCGGGGGGGCCCCTGAGCAGTTCTTC. As protein: CSVESGGAPEQFF.

The V and J genes are TRBV14 and TRBJ2-1, with D unclear. The CDR3 is 13 residues long. The germline V gene has CDR1 SGHDN and CDR2 FVKESK. Trimming shortened V by 2 bases and J by 6 bases, and 8 bases separated the two germline ends. CDR3 loop: CASSQSLGNEQFF. CDR3 coding DNA: TGTGCCAGCAGCCAAAGTCTCGGCAATGAGCAGTTCTTC. Together with reference TRBV14 and TRBJ2-1, the CDR3 gives the full variable domain: EAGVTQFPSHSVIEKGQTVTLRCDPISGHDNLYWYRRVMGKEIKFLLHFVKESKQDESGMPNNRFLAERTGGTYSTLKVQPAELEDSGVYFCASSQSLGNEQFFGPGTRLTVL.

The chain recombines TRBV7-2 with TRBJ2-5; 7 bases are a match to TRBD1. CDR1 SGHTA and CDR2 FQGNSA come from the germline V gene. V trimming: 4 bases; J trimming: 1 base; junction bases outside the gene matches: 6. The CDR3 spans 15 residues. In DNA, the CDR3 is TGTGCCAGCAGCTCCCGGACAGGTTTCCAAGAGACCCAGTACTTC. Translating it yields CASSSRTGFQETQYF.

The chain links TRBV19 to TRBJ1-5, with D unresolved. Trimming cost V 1 base and J 5 bases, with 3 bases left between them. Per germline, CDR1 LNHDA and CDR2 SQIVND (reference sequence). The CDR3 extends over 12 amino acids. CDR3 region: CASSIVHQPQHF. The CDR3 DNA follows: TGTGCCAGTAGTATAGTGCATCAGCCCCAGCATTTT.

Ten or more counts support this clonotype. The CDR3 here is CSARDLAGLEQYF. CDR3 sequence (DNA): TGCAGTGCTAGAGATCTAGCGGGGCTCGAGCAGTACTTC. This sequence joins TRBV20-1 and TRBJ2-7; TRBD2 matches 9 bases. Germline values: CDR1 DFQATT, CDR2 SNEGSKA (reference sequence). The CDR3 loop spans 13 amino acids. J was trimmed by 6 bases and V by 0 bases; bases with no gene match: 3.

The chain recombines TRBV27 with TRBJ1-1; 9 nucleotides match TRBD1. V was clipped by 0 bases and J by 1 base; unmatched bases: 6. The CDR3 totals 17 residues. Per germline, CDR1 MNHEY and CDR2 SMNVEV (reference sequence). The CDR3 loop is CASSLSQRTGENTEAFF. The CDR3, as DNA: TGTGCCAGCAGTTTATCCCAGAGGACAGGGGAGAACACTGAAGCTTTCTTT.

This clonotype was seen a few times. The rearrangement joins TRBV7-6 to TRBJ1-6, with no clear D. The CDR3 sequence is 14 residues long. V was clipped by 4 bases and J by 6 bases, with 10 bases between them. Germline V gives CDR1 SGHVS, CDR2 FNYEAQ. The CDR3 is CASSWSPFNSPLHF. The CDR3 nucleotides are TGTGCCAGCAGCTGGAGCCCGTTTAATTCACCCCTCCACTTT. The whole variable domain, remainder taken from reference TRBV7-6 and TRBJ1-6, is GAGVSQSPRYKVTKRGQDVALRCDPISGHVSLYWYRQALGQGPEFLTYFNYEAQQDKSGLPNDRFSAERPEGSISTLTIQRTEQRDSAMYRCASSWSPFNSPLHFGNGTRLTVT.

This clonotype occurred a few times. The genes are TRBV6-5 and TRBJ1-2, with D possibly matching TRBD1 (6 bases). V dropped 6 bases and J dropped 7 bases, with 15 bases sitting between them. The CDR3 loop spans 13 amino acids. Looked up from germline, CDR1 is MNHEY and CDR2 is SVGAGI. The CDR3 spells CASRAFTRGGYTF. The CDR3 DNA sequence: TGTGCCAGCAGGGCTTTCACCAGGGGTGGCTACACCTTC.

This chain uses TRBV4-2 with TRBJ2-3; TRBD2 agrees at 8 bases. The CDR3 loop spans 15 amino acids. Germline V gene sequence: CDR1 LGHNA, CDR2 YNFKEQ. V gave up 1 base and J gave up 2 bases; unmatched junction bases: 2. The CDR3 nucleotides read TGTGCCAGCAGCCAAGCGGGGGGGCCCACAGATACGCAGTATTTT. This sequence encodes CASSQAGGPTDTQYF.

The chain is built from TRBV28 and TRBJ2-1; D could derive from TRBD1 or TRBD2 (5 bases each). The CDR3 has 17 residues. The V end was cut by 6 bases, the J end by 2 bases, with 20 bases between. The germline V gene encodes CDR1 MDHEN and CDR2 SYDVKM. CDR3 sequence reads: CASSRLGLTRAYNEQFF. Here the CDR3 DNA reads TGTGCCAGCAGCCGATTGGGGCTCACGAGGGCCTACAATGAGCAGTTCTTC.

This clonotype has a handful of counts. V is TRBV7-9 and J is TRBJ2-5; a weak D match, TRBD2 (6 bases). The V and J ends lost 0 bases and 1 base respectively, with 12 bases between them. Germline-derived CDR1 and CDR2 are SEHNR and FQNEAQ (reference sequence). The CDR3 loop spans 16 amino acids. The CDR3, as DNA: TGTGCCAGCAGCTTAGCACCGGGAGAAGTCCAAGAGACCCAGTACTTC. This translates into CASSLAPGEVQETQYF.

This clonotype occurred a few times. This chain connects TRBV28 to TRBJ1-2; 9 nucleotides align to TRBD1. The germline V gene encodes CDR1 MDHEN and CDR2 SYDVKM. V shed 5 bases and J 2 bases; nucleotides not matched to a gene: 6. This CDR3 is 15 amino acids long. CDR3: CASSPTGQGNYGYTF. DNA of the CDR3: TGTGCCAGCAGTCCCACGGGACAGGGAAACTATGGCTACACCTTC.

Only a few counts were recorded for this clonotype. This sequence joins TRBV20-1 and TRBJ2-6, with D possibly being TRBD2 (6 bases). Germline CDR1 is DFQATT and CDR2 is SNEGSKA (reference sequence). Trimming left V 1 base short and J 13 bases short, with 11 bases between. The CDR3 sequence is 12 residues long. The CDR3 is CSARAGERVLTF. The CDR3 DNA is TGCAGTGCTAGAGCGGGGGAGAGGGTCCTGACTTTC.

This clonotype came up a few times. This sequence joins TRBV27 and TRBJ2-2, with D uncertain. V lost 5 bases and J 7 bases, leaving 8 bases between the germline ends. Germline V CDR1 and CDR2: MNHEY, SMNVEV (reference sequence). This CDR3 is built from 12 residues. CDR3 DNA: TGTGCCAGCAGTCCGAATGGCGGGGAGCTGTTTTTT. It yields the protein CASSPNGGELFF.

This clonotype was seen only a few times. This chain connects TRBV7-9 to TRBJ1-1; 8 bases align to TRBD1. This CDR3 has 14 amino acids. CDR1 and CDR2 from the germline V gene are SEHNR and FQNEAQ (reference sequence). J lost 3 bases, V lost 7 bases, and 7 bases had no gene match. CDR3 DNA sequence: TGTGCCAGCACCCTAGGACAGGGCGACACTGAAGCTTTCTTT. Translating it yields CASTLGQGDTEAFF.

Only a few counts were recorded for this clonotype. The chain is built from TRBV4-2 and TRBJ2-1, with no clear D. The CDR3 length is 13 residues. Per germline, CDR1 LGHNA and CDR2 YNFKEQ. The V end was cut by 0 bases, the J end by 5 bases, with 5 bases between. CDR3 sequence reads: CASSQDSHNEQFF. The DNA for the CDR3 is TGTGCCAGCAGCCAAGATTCTCACAATGAGCAGTTCTTC.

This clonotype has more than one count but fewer than ten. The J gene is TRBJ2-3, the V gene TRBV7-2, with D maybe TRBD2 (6 bases). Germline-derived CDR1 and CDR2 are SGHTA and FQGNSA. The ends were cut back, 5 bases at V and 4 bases at J, with 10 bases in the middle. There are 13 residues in the CDR3. The CDR3 sequence: CASSATSPDTQYF. The CDR3 DNA reads as TGTGCCAGCAGCGCCACTAGCCCAGATACGCAGTATTTT.

This chain links TRBV20-1 with TRBJ1-1; D is unresolved. Trimming pared 3 bases from V and 3 bases from J, leaving 8 bases between. CDR1 and CDR2 from the germline V gene are DFQATT and SNEGSKA (reference sequence). There are 12 residues in the CDR3. In nucleotides, the CDR3 is TGCAGTGCTAGTGAGGTTTACACTGAAGCTTTCTTT. Translation gives CSASEVYTEAFF.

This clonotype was counted a few times. The conserved closing phenylalanine or tryptophan is absent in this CDR3, likely reflecting a read error. The limits of the CDR3 on the DNA are not certain, so only TCRdb's listed CDR3 is given. The chain combines TRBV29-1 with TRBJ1-1; the table's TRBD1 call for D was not verified on the DNA. CDR1 is SQVTM and CDR2 is ANQGSEA in the germline V gene. The length of the CDR3 is 12 amino acids, counting both ends. The CDR3 reads CSVRGQGAEVFL.

The rearrangement uses TRBV28 and TRBJ2-5; 13 nucleotides agree with TRBD2. CDR3 length equals 18 residues. Trimming at V came to 1 base and at J to 2 bases, leaving 7 bases not matched to a gene. Germline CDR1 reads MDHEN; CDR2 reads SYDVKM. The CDR3, as DNA: TGTGCCAGCAGTTTATCATCCGGACTAGCGGGGGTACAAGAGACCCAGTACTTC. Translation: CASSLSSGLAGVQETQYF.

This rearrangement joins TRBV12-2 to TRBJ2-1; the table assigns TRBD2, which was not confirmed against the DNA. TRBV12-2 counts as a pseudogene. The CDR3 extends over 19 amino acids. The CDR3 reads CASRLGSSGGARPYNEQFF. The CDR3 nucleotides read TGTGCAAGTCGCTTAGGGTCTAGCGGGGGGGCTCGCCCCTACAATGAGCAGTTCTTC.

In its sample, this clonotype was seen a few times. The rearrangement links TRBV7-9 to TRBJ2-7, with a weak D call TRBD2 (5 bases). The ends were cut back, 2 bases at V and 4 bases at J, with 12 bases in the middle. From germline, CDR1 is SEHNR and CDR2 FQNEAQ (reference sequence). CDR3 length: 14 residues. The CDR3 protein is CASSLLSAVYEQYF. DNA for the CDR3: TGTGCCAGCAGCTTACTTTCAGCGGTATACGAGCAGTACTTC.

In its sample, this clonotype was seen a few times. The genes are TRBV7-2 and TRBJ2-3; D tentatively fits TRBD1 or TRBD2 (6 bases each). Germline lookup yields CDR1 SGHTA and CDR2 FQGNSA. Trimming pared 5 bases from V and 3 bases from J, leaving 24 bases between. This CDR3 spans 18 amino acids. CDR3 nucleotide sequence: TGTGCCAGCAGCCCAATGTATTTGCCGGGGGCCCGGACAGATACGCAGTATTTT. It codes for CASSPMYLPGARTDTQYF.

The chain carries TRBV12-5 and TRBJ2-7; D gene uncertain. The CDR3 runs 14 residues. Germline lookup yields CDR1 LGHNT and CDR2 FRNRAP. Trimming cost V 2 bases and J 0 bases, with 8 bases left between them. The CDR3 spells CASGLRTYSYEQYF. For the CDR3, the DNA is TGTGCTAGTGGTTTGAGGACCTACTCCTACGAGCAGTACTTC.